This T cell receptor (beta chain) was sequenced for a study of radiation and T cells in renal cell carcinoma. Time point here: blood 2 weeks post-SBRT. The treatment was: 15 Gy SBRT to primary tumor, nephrectomy 4 weeks later. This clone was recorded a few times. Sequenced by immunoSEQ multiplex PCR; TCRdb stores in-frame clones only, minus some. The sample shows roughly 130,000 clones, 88% of them seen only once. The sample here was blood, taken from a patient whose treatment included radiotherapy and nephrectomy. The clonotype comes from a woman in her 70s with renal cell carcinoma.

This chain's CDR3 is CASSEGLTNTEAFF. CDR3 nucleotides: TGTGCCAGTAGTGAGGGACTGACAAACACTGAAGCTTTCTTT. This rearrangement joins TRBV19 to TRBJ1-1, with TRBD1 as a possible D gene (5 bases). V was pared by 5 bases and J by 2 bases, with 12 bases between. The V gene's germline CDR1 is LNHDA and CDR2 SQIVND (reference sequence). This CDR3 has 14 residues.